The clone carrying this T cell receptor beta chain was seen just once. Germline assignment: CDR1 SGHRS and CDR2 YFSETQ. Trimming took off 5 bases at V and 8 bases at J, with 17 bases between the two ends. CDR3 length: 14 amino acids. These data belong to a study of blood T cell repertoires in COVID-19. Study context: There were acute and convalescent COVID-19 samples, and they came from the United States, Italy and Spain.

In the source study's methods: Amplification from reference gene primers served as the basis for estimated nucleated cell counts. Only in-frame clones appear in the TCRdb table, and some are missing; sequencing was by immunoSEQ multiplex PCR. Clone size and the V and J calls come from that table; the DNA yielded D and trimming. This sample has 7,000 to 9,000 clones, with 84% found just once. Sequenced input: peripheral blood. The chain combines TRBV5-1 with TRBJ2-1, with D maybe TRBD2 (5 bases). The source of this sequence is a human donor in a cohort sampled during active COVID-19. As DNA, the CDR3 is TGCGCCAGCAGACCCCTTTTAGACGGGGATGAGCAGTTCTTC. The encoded protein is CASRPLLDGDEQFF.